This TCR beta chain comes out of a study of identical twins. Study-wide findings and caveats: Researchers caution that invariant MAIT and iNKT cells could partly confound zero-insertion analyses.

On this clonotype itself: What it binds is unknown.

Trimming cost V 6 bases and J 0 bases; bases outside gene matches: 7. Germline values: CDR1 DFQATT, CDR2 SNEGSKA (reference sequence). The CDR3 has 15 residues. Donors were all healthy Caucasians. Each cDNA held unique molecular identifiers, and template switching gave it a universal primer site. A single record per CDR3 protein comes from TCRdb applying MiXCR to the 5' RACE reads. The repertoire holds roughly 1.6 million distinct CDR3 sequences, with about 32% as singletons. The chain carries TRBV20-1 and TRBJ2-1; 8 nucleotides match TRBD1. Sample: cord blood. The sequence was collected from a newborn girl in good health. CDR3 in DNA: TGCAGTGCCGCGACAGGGGATGGCTCCTACAATGAGCAGTTCTTC. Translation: CSAATGDGSYNEQFF.